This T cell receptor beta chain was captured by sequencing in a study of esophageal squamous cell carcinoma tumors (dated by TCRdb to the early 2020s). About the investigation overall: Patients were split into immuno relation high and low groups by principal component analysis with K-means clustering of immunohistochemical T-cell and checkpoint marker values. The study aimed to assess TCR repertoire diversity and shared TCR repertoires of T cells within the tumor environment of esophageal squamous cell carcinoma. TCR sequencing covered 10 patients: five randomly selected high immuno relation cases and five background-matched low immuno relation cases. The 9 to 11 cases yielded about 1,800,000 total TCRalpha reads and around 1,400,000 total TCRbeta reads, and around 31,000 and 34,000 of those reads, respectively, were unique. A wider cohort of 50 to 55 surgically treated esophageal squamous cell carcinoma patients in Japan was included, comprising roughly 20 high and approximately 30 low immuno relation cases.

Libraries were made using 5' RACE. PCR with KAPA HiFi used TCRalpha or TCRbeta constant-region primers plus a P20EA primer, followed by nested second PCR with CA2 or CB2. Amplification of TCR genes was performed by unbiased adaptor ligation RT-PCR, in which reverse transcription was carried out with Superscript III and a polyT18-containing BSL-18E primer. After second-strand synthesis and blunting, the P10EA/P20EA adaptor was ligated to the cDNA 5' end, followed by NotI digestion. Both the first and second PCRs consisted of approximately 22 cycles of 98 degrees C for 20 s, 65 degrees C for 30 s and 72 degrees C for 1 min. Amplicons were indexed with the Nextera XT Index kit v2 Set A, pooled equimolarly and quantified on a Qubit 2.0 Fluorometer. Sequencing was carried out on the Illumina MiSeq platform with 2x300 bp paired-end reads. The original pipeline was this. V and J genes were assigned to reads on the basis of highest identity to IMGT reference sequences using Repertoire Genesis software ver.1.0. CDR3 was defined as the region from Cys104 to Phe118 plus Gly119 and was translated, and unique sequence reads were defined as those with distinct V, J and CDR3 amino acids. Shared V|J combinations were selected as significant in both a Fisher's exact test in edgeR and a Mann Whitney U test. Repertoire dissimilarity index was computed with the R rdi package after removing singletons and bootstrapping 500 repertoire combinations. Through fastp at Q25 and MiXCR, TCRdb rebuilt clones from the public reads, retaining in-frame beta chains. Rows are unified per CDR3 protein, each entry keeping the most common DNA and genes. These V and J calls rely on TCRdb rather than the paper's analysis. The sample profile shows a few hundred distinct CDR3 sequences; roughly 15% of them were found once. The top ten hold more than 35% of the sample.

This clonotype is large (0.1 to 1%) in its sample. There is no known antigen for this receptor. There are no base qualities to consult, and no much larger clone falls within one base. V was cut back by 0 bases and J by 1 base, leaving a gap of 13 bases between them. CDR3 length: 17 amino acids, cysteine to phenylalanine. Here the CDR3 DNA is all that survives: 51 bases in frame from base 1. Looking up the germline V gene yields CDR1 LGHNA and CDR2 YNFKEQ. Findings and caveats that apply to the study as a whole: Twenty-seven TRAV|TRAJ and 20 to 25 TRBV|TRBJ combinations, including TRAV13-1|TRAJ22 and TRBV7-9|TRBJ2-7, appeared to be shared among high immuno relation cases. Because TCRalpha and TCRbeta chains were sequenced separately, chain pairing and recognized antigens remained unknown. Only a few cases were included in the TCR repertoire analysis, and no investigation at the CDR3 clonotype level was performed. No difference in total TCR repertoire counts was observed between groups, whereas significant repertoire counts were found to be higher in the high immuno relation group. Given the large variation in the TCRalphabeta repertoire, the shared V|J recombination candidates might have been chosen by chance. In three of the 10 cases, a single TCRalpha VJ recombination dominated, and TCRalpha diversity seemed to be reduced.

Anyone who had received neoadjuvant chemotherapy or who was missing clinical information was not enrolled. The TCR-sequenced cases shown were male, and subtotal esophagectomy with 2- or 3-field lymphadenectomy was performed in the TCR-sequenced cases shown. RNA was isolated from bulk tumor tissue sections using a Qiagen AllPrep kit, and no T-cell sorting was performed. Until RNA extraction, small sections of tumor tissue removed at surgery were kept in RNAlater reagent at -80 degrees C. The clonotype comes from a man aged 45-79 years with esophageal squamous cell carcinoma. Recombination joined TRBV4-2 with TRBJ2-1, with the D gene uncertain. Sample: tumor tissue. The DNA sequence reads TGTGCCAGCAGCCAAGATGTACTTTTAGGATCCTACAATGAGCAGTTCTTC. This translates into CASSQDVLLGSYNEQFF.